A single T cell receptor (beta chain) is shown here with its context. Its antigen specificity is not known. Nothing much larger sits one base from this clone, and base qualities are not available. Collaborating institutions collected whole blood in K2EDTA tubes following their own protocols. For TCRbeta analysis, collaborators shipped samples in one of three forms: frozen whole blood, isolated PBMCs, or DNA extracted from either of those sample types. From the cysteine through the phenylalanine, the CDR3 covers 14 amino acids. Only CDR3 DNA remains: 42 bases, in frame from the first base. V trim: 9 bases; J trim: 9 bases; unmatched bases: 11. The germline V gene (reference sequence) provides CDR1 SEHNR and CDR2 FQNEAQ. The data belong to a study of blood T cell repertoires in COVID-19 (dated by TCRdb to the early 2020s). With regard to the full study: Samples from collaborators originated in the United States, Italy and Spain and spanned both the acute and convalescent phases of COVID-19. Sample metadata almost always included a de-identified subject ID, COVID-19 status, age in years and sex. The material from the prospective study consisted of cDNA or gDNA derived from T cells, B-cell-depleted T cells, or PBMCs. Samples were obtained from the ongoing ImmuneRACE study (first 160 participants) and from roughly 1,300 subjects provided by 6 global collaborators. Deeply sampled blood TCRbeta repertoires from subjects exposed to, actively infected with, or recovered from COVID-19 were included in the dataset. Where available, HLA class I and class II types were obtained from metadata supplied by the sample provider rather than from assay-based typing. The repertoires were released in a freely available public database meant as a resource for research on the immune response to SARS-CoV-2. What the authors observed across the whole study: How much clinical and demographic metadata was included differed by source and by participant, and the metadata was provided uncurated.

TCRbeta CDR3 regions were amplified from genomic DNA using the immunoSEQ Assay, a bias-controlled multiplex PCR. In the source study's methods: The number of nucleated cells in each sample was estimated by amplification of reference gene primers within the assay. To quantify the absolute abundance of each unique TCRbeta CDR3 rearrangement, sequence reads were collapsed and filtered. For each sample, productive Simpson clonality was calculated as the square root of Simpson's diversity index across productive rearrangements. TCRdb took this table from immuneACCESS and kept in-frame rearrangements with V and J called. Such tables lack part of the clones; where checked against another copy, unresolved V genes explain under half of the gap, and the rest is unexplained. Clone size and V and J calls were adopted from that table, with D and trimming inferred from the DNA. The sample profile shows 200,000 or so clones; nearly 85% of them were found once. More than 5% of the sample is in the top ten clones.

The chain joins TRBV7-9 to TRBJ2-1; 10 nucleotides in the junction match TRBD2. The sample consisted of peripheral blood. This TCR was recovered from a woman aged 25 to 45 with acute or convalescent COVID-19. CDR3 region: CASKGSGGAVEQFF. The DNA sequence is TGTGCCAGTAAAGGGAGCGGGGGGGCGGTTGAGCAGTTCTTC.